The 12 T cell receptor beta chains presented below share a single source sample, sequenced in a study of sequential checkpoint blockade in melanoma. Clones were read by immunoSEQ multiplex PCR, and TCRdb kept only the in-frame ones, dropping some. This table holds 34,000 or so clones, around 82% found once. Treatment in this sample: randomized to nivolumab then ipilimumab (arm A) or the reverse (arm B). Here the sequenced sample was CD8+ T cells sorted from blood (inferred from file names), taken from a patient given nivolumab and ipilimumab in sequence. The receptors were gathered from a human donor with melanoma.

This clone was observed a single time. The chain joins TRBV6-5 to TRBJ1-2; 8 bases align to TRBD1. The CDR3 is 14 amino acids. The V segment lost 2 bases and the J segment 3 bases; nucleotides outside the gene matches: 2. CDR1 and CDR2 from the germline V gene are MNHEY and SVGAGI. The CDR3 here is CASSYAGGYYGYTF. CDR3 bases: TGTGCCAGCAGTTACGCAGGGGGCTACTATGGCTACACCTTC.

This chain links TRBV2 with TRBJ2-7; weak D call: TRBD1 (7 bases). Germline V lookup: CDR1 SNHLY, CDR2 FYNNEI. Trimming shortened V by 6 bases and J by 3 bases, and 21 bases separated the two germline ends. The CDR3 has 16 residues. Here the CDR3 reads CASSPPGGTVIYEQYF. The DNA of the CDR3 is TGTGCCAGCAGCCCACCTGGAGGGACAGTTATCTACGAGCAGTACTTC.

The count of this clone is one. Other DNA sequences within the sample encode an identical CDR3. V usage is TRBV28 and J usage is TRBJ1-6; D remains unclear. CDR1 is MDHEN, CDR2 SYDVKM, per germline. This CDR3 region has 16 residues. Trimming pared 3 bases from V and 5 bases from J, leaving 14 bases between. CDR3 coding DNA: TGTGCCAGCAGTTTGATCCTTTCCGGGGATAATTCACCCCTCCACTTT. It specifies CASSLILSGDNSPLHF.

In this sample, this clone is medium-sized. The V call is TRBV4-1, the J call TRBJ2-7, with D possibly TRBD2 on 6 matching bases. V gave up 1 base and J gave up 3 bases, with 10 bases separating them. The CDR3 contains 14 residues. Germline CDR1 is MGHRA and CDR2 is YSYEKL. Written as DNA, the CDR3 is TGCGCCAGCAGCCAAGCCGGGCGGGACTACGAGCAGTACTTC. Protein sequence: CASSQAGRDYEQYF.

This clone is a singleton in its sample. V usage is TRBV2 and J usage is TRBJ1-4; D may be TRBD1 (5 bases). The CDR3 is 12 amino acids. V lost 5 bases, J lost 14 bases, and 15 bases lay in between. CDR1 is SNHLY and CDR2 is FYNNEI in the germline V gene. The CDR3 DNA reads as TGTGCCAGCAGTCGGGCCTCCCGGGGGCTGTTTTTT. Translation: CASSRASRGLFF.

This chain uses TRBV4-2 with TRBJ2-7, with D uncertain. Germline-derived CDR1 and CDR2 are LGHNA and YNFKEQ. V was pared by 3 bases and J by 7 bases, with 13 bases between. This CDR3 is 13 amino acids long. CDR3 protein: CASSHLLTGEQYF. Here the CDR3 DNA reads TGTGCCAGCAGCCATCTCCTAACCGGGGAGCAGTACTTC.

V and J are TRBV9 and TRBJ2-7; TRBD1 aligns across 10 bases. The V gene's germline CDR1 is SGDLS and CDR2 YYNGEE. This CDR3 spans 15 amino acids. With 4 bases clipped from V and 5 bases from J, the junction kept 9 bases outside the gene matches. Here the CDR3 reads CASSPRQGARHEQYF. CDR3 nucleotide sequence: TGTGCCAGCAGCCCTCGACAGGGGGCTAGGCACGAGCAGTACTTC.

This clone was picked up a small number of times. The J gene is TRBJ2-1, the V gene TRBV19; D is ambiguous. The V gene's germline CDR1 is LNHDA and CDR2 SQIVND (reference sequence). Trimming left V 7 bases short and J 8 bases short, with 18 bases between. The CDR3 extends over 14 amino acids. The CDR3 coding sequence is TGTGCCAGTACCTACTCGGCGCGTCAGGATGAGCAGTTCTTC. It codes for CASTYSARQDEQFF.

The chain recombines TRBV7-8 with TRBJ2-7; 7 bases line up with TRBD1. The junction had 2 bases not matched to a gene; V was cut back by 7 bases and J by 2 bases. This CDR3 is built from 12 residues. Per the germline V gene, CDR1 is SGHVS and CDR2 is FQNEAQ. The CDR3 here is CASTGQTYEQYF. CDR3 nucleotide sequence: TGTGCCAGCACGGGACAGACCTACGAGCAGTACTTC.

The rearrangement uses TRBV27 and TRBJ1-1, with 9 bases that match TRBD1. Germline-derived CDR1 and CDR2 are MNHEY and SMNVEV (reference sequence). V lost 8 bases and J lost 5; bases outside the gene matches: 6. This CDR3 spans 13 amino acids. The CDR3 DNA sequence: TGTGCCAGCGGCGGACAGGGGCTAACTGAAGCTTTCTTT. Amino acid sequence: CASGGQGLTEAFF.

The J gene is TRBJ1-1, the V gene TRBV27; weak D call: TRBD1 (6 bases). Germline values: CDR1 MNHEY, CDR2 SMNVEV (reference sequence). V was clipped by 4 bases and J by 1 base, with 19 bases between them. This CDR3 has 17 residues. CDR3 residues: CASSSRDTYYENTEAFF. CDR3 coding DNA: TGTGCCAGCAGTTCCCGGGACACCTATTACGAGAACACTGAAGCTTTCTTT.

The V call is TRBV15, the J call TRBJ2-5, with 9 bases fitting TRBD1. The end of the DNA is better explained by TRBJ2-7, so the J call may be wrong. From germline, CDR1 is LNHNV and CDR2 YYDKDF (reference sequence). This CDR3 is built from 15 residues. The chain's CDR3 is CATSSGQGISYEQYF. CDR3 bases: TGTGCCACCAGCAGTGGACAGGGGATTTCCTACGAGCAGTACTTC.